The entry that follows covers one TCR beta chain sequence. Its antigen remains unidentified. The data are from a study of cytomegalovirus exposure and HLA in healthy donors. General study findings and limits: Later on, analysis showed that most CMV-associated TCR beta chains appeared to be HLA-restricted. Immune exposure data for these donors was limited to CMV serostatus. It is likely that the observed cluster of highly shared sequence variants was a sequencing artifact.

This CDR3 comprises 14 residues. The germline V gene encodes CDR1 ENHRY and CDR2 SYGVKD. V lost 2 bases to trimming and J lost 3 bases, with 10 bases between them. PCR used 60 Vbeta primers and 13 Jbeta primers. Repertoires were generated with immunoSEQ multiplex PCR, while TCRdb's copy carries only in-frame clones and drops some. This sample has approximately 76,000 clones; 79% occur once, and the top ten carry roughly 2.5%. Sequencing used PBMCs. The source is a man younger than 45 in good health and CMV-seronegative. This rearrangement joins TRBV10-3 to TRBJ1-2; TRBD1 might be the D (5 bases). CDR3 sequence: CAISEGGGDYGYTF. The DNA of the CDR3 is TGTGCCATCAGTGAGGGGGGAGGTGACTATGGCTACACCTTC.